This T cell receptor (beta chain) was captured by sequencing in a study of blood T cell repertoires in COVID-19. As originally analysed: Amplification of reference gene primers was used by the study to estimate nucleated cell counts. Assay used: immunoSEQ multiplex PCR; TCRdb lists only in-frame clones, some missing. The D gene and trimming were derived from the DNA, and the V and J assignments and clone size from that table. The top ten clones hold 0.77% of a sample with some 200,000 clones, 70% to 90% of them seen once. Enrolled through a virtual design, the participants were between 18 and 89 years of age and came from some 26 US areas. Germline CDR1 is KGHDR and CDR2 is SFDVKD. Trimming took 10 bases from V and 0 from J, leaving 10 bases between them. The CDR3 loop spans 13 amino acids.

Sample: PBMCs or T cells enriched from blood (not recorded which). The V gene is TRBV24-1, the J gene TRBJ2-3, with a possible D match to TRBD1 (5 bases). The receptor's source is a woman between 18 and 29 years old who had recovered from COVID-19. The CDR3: CATSQGSTDTQYF. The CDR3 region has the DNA TGTGCCACTTCTCAGGGTAGCACAGATACGCAGTATTTT.